This TCR beta chain was recorded in a study of blood T cell repertoires in COVID-19. Whole-study context: Italy, Spain and the United States were the sources of the convalescent and acute COVID-19 samples.

Concerning this clone: The germline gene is not matched at one end of the junction; a read error may be the cause.

TCRdb's copy holds only in-frame clones and misses some; the assay was immunoSEQ multiplex PCR. The sample includes some 150,000 clones, over 75% seen only once; the top ten take 1.6%. Sequenced input: peripheral blood. The receptor was isolated from a human donor in a cohort sampled during active COVID-19.

The CDR3 region has the DNA TGTGCCAGCAGTTACTCGAGTTCTAGCAGAGATACGCAGTATTTT. It specifies CASSYSSSSRDTQYF. The J gene is TRBJ2-3, the V gene TRBV6-5; a weak D match, TRBD2 (5 bases). The CDR3 consists of 15 residues. CDR1 MNHEY and CDR2 SVGAGI come from the germline V gene.